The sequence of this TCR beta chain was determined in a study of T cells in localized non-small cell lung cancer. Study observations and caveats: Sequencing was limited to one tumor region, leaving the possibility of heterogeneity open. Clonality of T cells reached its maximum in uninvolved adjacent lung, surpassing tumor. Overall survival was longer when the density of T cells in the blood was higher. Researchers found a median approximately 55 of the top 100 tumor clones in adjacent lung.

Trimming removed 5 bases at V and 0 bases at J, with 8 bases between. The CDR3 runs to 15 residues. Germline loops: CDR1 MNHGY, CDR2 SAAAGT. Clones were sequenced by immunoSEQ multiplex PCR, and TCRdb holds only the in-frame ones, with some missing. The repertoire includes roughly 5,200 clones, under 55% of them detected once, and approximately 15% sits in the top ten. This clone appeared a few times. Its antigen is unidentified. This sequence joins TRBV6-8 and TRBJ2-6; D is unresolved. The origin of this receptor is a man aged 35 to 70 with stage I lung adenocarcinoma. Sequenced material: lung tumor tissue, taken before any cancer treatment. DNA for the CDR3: TGTGCCAGCAGTCAAGGGCTCTCTGGGGCCAACGTCCTGACTTTC. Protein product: CASSQGLSGANVLTF.